The rows below give T cell receptor beta chains drawn from one sample of a study of cytomegalovirus exposure and HLA in healthy donors. Data came from immunoSEQ multiplex PCR; TCRdb stores just in-frame clones and leaves some out. The sample yields roughly 160,000 clones, about 77% seen once. Source material: PBMCs. The receptors originated from a woman between 45 and 60 years old in good health and CMV-seronegative. Each CDR3 is given with its conserved first and last residue. Fields, in order: clone size, J gene, V gene, D gene, CDR3 DNA, CDR3 protein. A D gene is named only where the DNA matches it firmly. Clone sizes are given selectively: once, few, many, or a class where the clone is expanded.

size: -
J: TRBJ2-7
V: TRBV27
D: TRBD2
DNA: TGTGCCAGCAGCAGACTAGCGGGACTGGAACGGCAGTACTTC
CDR3: CASSRLAGLERQYF

size: -
J: TRBJ1-2
V: TRBV25-1
D: TRBD1
DNA: TGTGCCAGCAGTGAGCCGGGACAGGGGATGGGAAACTATGGCTACACCTTC
CDR3: CASSEPGQGMGNYGYTF

size: -
J: TRBJ2-7
V: TRBV6-1
D: TRBD2
DNA: TGTGCCAGCAGCAGGACTAGCGGGGGAGCCTACGAGCAGTACTTC
CDR3: CASSRTSGGAYEQYF

size: -
J: TRBJ1-4
V: TRBV28
D: -
DNA: TGTGCCAGCAGACCCAGGGGTTATAATGAAAAACTGTTTTTT
CDR3: CASRPRGYNEKLFF

size: -
J: TRBJ1-2
V: TRBV28
D: TRBD1
DNA: TGTGCCAGCAGTTTCCCACCGGGACAGGGCCGCTATGGCTACACCTTC
CDR3: CASSFPPGQGRYGYTF

size: -
J: TRBJ2-7
V: TRBV11-2
D: -
DNA: TGTGCCAGCAGCATTGTACGGGGGGCGCACTACGAGCAGTACTTC
CDR3: CASSIVRGAHYEQYF

size: -
J: TRBJ2-7
V: TRBV9
D: -
DNA: TGTGCCAGCAGCCCCGAGGAGCGCGCTTCCTACGAGCAGTACTTC
CDR3: CASSPEERASYEQYF

size: -
J: TRBJ2-7
V: TRBV5-6
D: TRBD1
DNA: TGTGCCAGCAGCGGTGGACAGGTAAGCTACGAGCAGTACTTC
CDR3: CASSGGQVSYEQYF

size: -
J: TRBJ2-2
V: TRBV28
D: TRBD2
DNA: TGTGCCAGCAGTTGGACTAGCGTCTGGGGCGGGGAGCTGTTTTTT
CDR3: CASSWTSVWGGELFF

size: few
J: TRBJ1-1
V: TRBV5-6
D: -
DNA: TGTGCCAGCAGCTCCGGTTATCTGCGGGCTTTCTTT
CDR3: CASSSGYLRAFF

size: -
J: TRBJ1-4
V: TRBV9
D: TRBD1
DNA: TGTGCCAGCAGCGTAAAAGGGGACAGGAATGAAAAACTGTTTTTT
CDR3: CASSVKGDRNEKLFF

size: -
J: TRBJ2-7
V: TRBV6-1
D: TRBD1
DNA: TGTGCCAGCAGGGGTCCGGGACAGGTTAGGAACGAGCAGTACTTC
CDR3: CASRGPGQVRNEQYF